Each of the 11 T cell receptor beta chains below was sequenced from the same sample in a study of shared clonotypes between healthy human individuals. Using immunoSEQ multiplex PCR, the repertoire was profiled, and TCRdb retains in-frame clones only, with some absent. The top ten clones hold about 12% of a sample with hundreds of thousands of clones, roughly four fifths of them seen once. The specimen sequenced was PBMCs. These receptors all stem from a woman in her thirties or forties in good health. Some clones in this sample may be carry-over from other donors' samples.

The chain links TRBV7-3 to TRBJ2-1; D possibly corresponds to TRBD2 (5 bases). Trimming took off 2 bases at V and 0 bases at J, with 11 bases between the two ends. CDR3 length equals 16 residues. The V gene's germline CDR1 is SGHTA and CDR2 FQGTGA. The CDR3 loop reads CASSLGWSGSYNEQFF. CDR3 coding DNA: TGTGCCAGCAGCTTAGGGTGGAGCGGCTCCTACAATGAGCAGTTCTTC.

In its sample, this clone was seen once. The chain is built from TRBV10-3 and TRBJ2-7; D might be TRBD1 (6 bases). Trimming took 7 bases from V and 0 from J, leaving 13 bases between them. From germline, CDR1 is ENHRY and CDR2 SYGVKD. There are 14 residues in the CDR3. The CDR3: CAITGQRDSYEQYF. CDR3 in DNA: TGTGCCATCACTGGACAGCGAGACTCCTACGAGCAGTACTTC.

This clone occurred a few times. This chain uses TRBV28 with TRBJ1-2; 9 bases agree with TRBD1. CDR3 length equals 14 residues. The ends lost 2 bases at V and 6 bases at J; junction bases unmatched: 4. The germline gives CDR1 MDHEN, CDR2 SYDVKM. The DNA for the CDR3 is TGTGCCAGCAGTTTAAGTTGGGACAGGGATGGCTACACCTTC. Its translation is CASSLSWDRDGYTF.

The V call is TRBV29-1, the J call TRBJ1-2, with TRBD1 as a possible D gene (5 bases). The CDR3 covers 12 residues. Trimming took 5 bases from V and 3 from J, leaving 10 bases between them. Germline CDR1 is SQVTM and CDR2 is ANQGSEA. CDR3 in amino acids: CSVSGTDYGYTF. The CDR3 bases are TGCAGCGTTTCGGGGACTGACTATGGCTACACCTTC.

The chain combines TRBV5-1 with TRBJ2-7, with TRBD2 identical over 8 bases. Germline V lookup: CDR1 SGHRS, CDR2 YFSETQ. The CDR3 extends over 16 amino acids. Trimming cost V 0 bases and J 2 bases; bases outside gene matches: 7. The CDR3: CASSLAGQRGPYEQYF. The CDR3 region has the DNA TGCGCCAGCAGCTTGGCCGGGCAGCGGGGGCCCTACGAGCAGTACTTC. Using reference TRBV5-1 and TRBJ2-7 for the parts outside the CDR3, the full variable domain is KAGVTQTPRYLIKTRGQQVTLSCSPISGHRSVSWYQQTPGQGLQFLFEYFSETQRNKGNFPGRFSGRQFSNSRSEMNVSTLELGDSALYLCASSLAGQRGPYEQYFGPGTRLTVT.

This clone was seen a few times. V gene TRBV7-8 combines with J gene TRBJ2-3, with TRBD1 identical over 10 bases. The CDR3 totals 14 residues. The germline gives CDR1 SGHVS, CDR2 FQNEAQ. V lost 1 base and J lost 8; bases outside the gene matches: 3. The CDR3 coding sequence is TGTGCCAGCAGCTTAGGACAGGGGGCCGGTACGCAGTATTTT. Its translation is CASSLGQGAGTQYF.

A single count supports this clone. J is TRBJ1-5 and V is TRBV10-2, with TRBD1 identical over 7 bases. CDR3 size: 14 residues. V lost 7 bases to trimming and J lost 6 bases; unmatched junction nucleotides: 9. CDR1 and CDR2 (germline): WSHSY, SAAADI. The CDR3 DNA reads TGCGCCAGCAACGACAGGGTGGCGGGTCAGCCCCAGCATTTT. Protein: CASNDRVAGQPQHF.

The chain recombines TRBV6-6 with TRBJ1-1; D gene unclear. This CDR3 is 11 amino acids long. The germline V gene encodes CDR1 MNHNY and CDR2 SVGAGI (reference sequence). V was trimmed by 1 base and J by 7 bases, leaving 4 bases between them. The CDR3 sequence: CASSYWDEAFF. CDR3 coding DNA: TGTGCCAGCAGTTACTGGGATGAAGCTTTCTTT.

This sequence joins TRBV7-3 and TRBJ1-3, with TRBD1 identical over 12 bases. The CDR3 runs to 17 residues. The V gene end was trimmed by 5 bases and the J gene end by 4 bases; junction bases not matched to a gene: 9. Germline V CDR1 and CDR2: SGHTA, FQGTGA. CDR3 DNA sequence: TGTGCCAGCAGCCCGGCGGGACAGGGGGCGCGAGGAAACACCATATATTTT. Translated, it gives CASSPAGQGARGNTIYF.

About this clone: This CDR3 fails to terminate in the conserved phenylalanine or tryptophan, so it likely reflects a read error. This chain connects TRBV30 to TRBJ1-2, with 8 bases matching TRBD1. This CDR3 region has 13 residues. Unmatched junction bases numbered 5, after V lost 8 bases and J lost 0 bases. Per germline, CDR1 GTSNPN and CDR2 SVGIG (reference sequence). The CDR3 loop is CAQQGGSNYGYTL. For the CDR3, the DNA is TGTGCCCAACAGGGGGGCTCTAACTATGGCTACACCCTC.

This clone was recorded at least ten times. J is TRBJ2-3 and V is TRBV15; 7 nucleotides agree with TRBD2. The CDR3 spans 15 residues. The germline gives CDR1 LNHNV, CDR2 YYDKDF (reference sequence). With 1 base clipped from V and 4 bases from J, the junction kept 5 bases outside the gene matches. The CDR3 DNA is TGTGCCACCAGCAGAGTTCGGGGGGAGGCAGATACGCAGTATTTT. It is translated as CATSRVRGEADTQYF.